Listed below are T cell receptor beta chains from one sample, sequenced in a study of T and B cells in COVID-19 patients. TCRdb passed the multiplex PCR reads through MiXCR, listing each CDR3 protein once. Among more than 7,500 distinct CDR3 sequences listed, under 30% were seen once. Input material: blood. All receptors come from a human donor who had recovered from COVID-19. Both conserved end residues are part of each CDR3. A D gene is named only where the DNA matches it firmly. Size is omitted from some rows. Given values are once, few, many or a class for expanded clones.

clone_size: .
j_call: TRBJ1-1
v_call: TRBV5-5
d_call: .
cdr3_aa: CASSVAGDTEAFF
cdr3_nt: TGTGCCAGCAGCGTGGCAGGGGACACTGAAGCTTTCTTT

clone_size: .
j_call: TRBJ1-6
v_call: TRBV20-1
d_call: TRBD1
cdr3_aa: CSASGDSGNSPLHF
cdr3_nt: TGCAGTGCTAGCGGGGACAGTGGTAATTCACCCCTCCACTTT

clone_size: few
j_call: TRBJ1-4
v_call: TRBV18
d_call: .
cdr3_aa: CASSRGGSVEKLFF
cdr3_nt: TGTGCCAGCTCCCGAGGGGGGAGTGTTGAAAAACTGTTTTTT

clone_size: few
j_call: TRBJ2-1
v_call: TRBV7-2
d_call: .
cdr3_aa: CASSLGSAEQFF
cdr3_nt: TGTGCCAGCAGCTTAGGCAGCGCTGAGCAGTTCTTC

clone_size: medium-sized
j_call: TRBJ2-1
v_call: TRBV6-5
d_call: .
cdr3_aa: CASSLRGGSYNEQFF
cdr3_nt: TGTGCCAGCAGCCTCAGGGGGGGATCCTACAATGAGCAGTTCTTC

clone_size: .
j_call: TRBJ1-1
v_call: TRBV6-4
d_call: .
cdr3_aa: CASSGIEGTEAFF
cdr3_nt: TGTGCCAGCAGTGGGATAGAGGGCACTGAAGCTTTCTTT

clone_size: few
j_call: TRBJ2-6
v_call: TRBV4-3
d_call: .
cdr3_aa: CASSQDGTSGANVLTF
cdr3_nt: TGCGCCAGCAGCCAAGACGGGACCTCTGGGGCCAACGTCCTGACTTTC

clone_size: medium-sized
j_call: TRBJ2-1
v_call: TRBV19
d_call: TRBD1
cdr3_aa: CASSLDRYNEQFF
cdr3_nt: TGTGCCAGTAGTTTGGACAGGTACAATGAGCAGTTCTTC

clone_size: medium-sized
j_call: TRBJ2-4
v_call: TRBV19
d_call: TRBD1
cdr3_aa: CASRGQGNGHKNIQYF
cdr3_nt: TGTGCCAGTAGGGGACAGGGGAACGGCCACAAAAACATTCAGTACTTC

clone_size: .
j_call: TRBJ1-2
v_call: TRBV24-1
d_call: TRBD1
cdr3_aa: CATSDPGQFHGYTF
cdr3_nt: TGTGCCACCAGTGATCCGGGACAGTTCCATGGCTACACCTTC

clone_size: few
j_call: TRBJ2-2
v_call: TRBV19
d_call: TRBD1
cdr3_aa: CAASTGGTGELFF
cdr3_nt: TGTGCCGCCTCGACAGGGGGTACCGGGGAGCTGTTTTTT

clone_size: many
j_call: TRBJ1-5
v_call: TRBV27
d_call: TRBD1
cdr3_aa: CASSSGGVYQPQHF
cdr3_nt: TGTGCCAGCAGTTCAGGGGGCGTATATCAGCCCCAGCATTTT

clone_size: .
j_call: TRBJ2-2
v_call: TRBV7-2
d_call: TRBD2
cdr3_aa: CASSLEGLATGELFF
cdr3_nt: TGTGCCAGCAGCTTAGAGGGACTAGCCACCGGGGAGCTGTTTTTT

clone_size: .
j_call: TRBJ2-2
v_call: TRBV5-5
d_call: .
cdr3_aa: CASSLRGAKANTGELFF
cdr3_nt: TGTGCCAGCAGCTTACGGGGGGCGAAAGCGAACACCGGGGAGCTGTTTTTT

clone_size: .
j_call: TRBJ1-2
v_call: TRBV6-5
d_call: .
cdr3_aa: CASSDYLVNYGYTF
cdr3_nt: TGTGCCAGCAGTGATTACTTAGTTAACTATGGCTACACCTTC

clone_size: .
j_call: TRBJ1-2
v_call: TRBV12-3/TRBV12-4
d_call: .
cdr3_aa: CASSPLRPGVVYYGYTF
cdr3_nt: TGTGCCAGCAGTCCACTACGACCAGGGGTAGTTTACTATGGCTACACCTTC

clone_size: .
j_call: TRBJ2-3
v_call: TRBV7-2
d_call: .
cdr3_aa: CASSPIGVRDTQYF
cdr3_nt: TGTGCCAGCAGCCCGATCGGGGTAAGAGATACGCAGTATTTT

clone_size: .
j_call: TRBJ1-3
v_call: TRBV7-6
d_call: .
cdr3_aa: CASSLEGSSGNTIYF
cdr3_nt: TGTGCCAGCAGCTTAGAGGGGAGCTCTGGAAACACCATATATTTT

clone_size: medium-sized
j_call: TRBJ2-2
v_call: TRBV19
d_call: TRBD1
cdr3_aa: CASSIGTGNTGELFF
cdr3_nt: TGTGCCAGTAGTATTGGGACAGGGAACACCGGGGAGCTGTTTTTT

clone_size: .
j_call: TRBJ2-5
v_call: TRBV19
d_call: TRBD2
cdr3_aa: CACNHLAGGGETQYF
cdr3_nt: TGTGCCTGCAATCATCTAGCGGGGGGCGGAGAGACCCAGTACTTC

clone_size: .
j_call: TRBJ2-5
v_call: TRBV29-1
d_call: TRBD2
cdr3_aa: CSVEEEAGTEETQYF
cdr3_nt: TGCAGCGTTGAAGAGGAAGCGGGGACCGAAGAGACCCAGTACTTC

clone_size: .
j_call: TRBJ1-2
v_call: TRBV19
d_call: .
cdr3_aa: CASSIQIGDRNGYTF
cdr3_nt: TGTGCCAGTAGTATACAAATAGGGGACCGGAATGGCTACACCTTC

clone_size: few
j_call: TRBJ1-5
v_call: TRBV18
d_call: .
cdr3_aa: CASSPISGSGQPQHF
cdr3_nt: TGTGCCAGCTCACCGATATCAGGGTCAGGACAGCCCCAGCATTTT

clone_size: .
j_call: TRBJ2-5
v_call: TRBV4-1
d_call: .
cdr3_aa: CASSQDRSRGAETQYF
cdr3_nt: TGCGCCAGCAGCCAAGATAGATCCAGGGGTGCGGAGACCCAGTACTTC

clone_size: medium-sized
j_call: TRBJ1-1
v_call: TRBV27
d_call: .
cdr3_aa: CASSLYLNTEAFF
cdr3_nt: TGTGCCAGCAGTTTATACTTGAACACTGAAGCTTTCTTT

clone_size: .
j_call: TRBJ2-1
v_call: TRBV20-1
d_call: .
cdr3_aa: CSARDREISYNEQFF
cdr3_nt: TGCAGTGCTAGAGATCGGGAAATCTCCTACAATGAGCAGTTCTTC

clone_size: .
j_call: TRBJ2-2
v_call: TRBV6-5
d_call: TRBD1
cdr3_aa: CASNPGTGETGELFF
cdr3_nt: TGTGCCAGCAATCCCGGGACAGGGGAGACCGGGGAGCTGTTTTTT

clone_size: .
j_call: TRBJ2-1
v_call: TRBV29-1
d_call: TRBD2
cdr3_aa: CSAGLAGESYNEQFF
cdr3_nt: TGCAGCGCCGGACTAGCGGGGGAGTCCTACAATGAGCAGTTCTTC

clone_size: few
j_call: TRBJ1-1
v_call: TRBV5-5
d_call: .
cdr3_aa: CASSFVVHGNTEAFF
cdr3_nt: TGTGCCAGCAGCTTCGTAGTCCACGGGAACACTGAAGCTTTCTTT

clone_size: .
j_call: TRBJ2-3
v_call: TRBV10-1
d_call: .
cdr3_aa: CASKEVKQYF
cdr3_nt: TGCGCCAGCAAGGAAGTTAAGCAGTATTTT

clone_size: .
j_call: TRBJ1-3
v_call: TRBV11-2
d_call: .
cdr3_aa: CASSLGAGPYSGNTIYF
cdr3_nt: TGTGCCAGCAGCTTAGGAGCAGGGCCCTACTCTGGAAACACCATATATTTT

clone_size: few
j_call: TRBJ2-7
v_call: TRBV5-4
d_call: .
cdr3_aa: CASSLRVPYEQYF
cdr3_nt: TGTGCCAGCAGCTTGCGGGTTCCCTACGAGCAGTACTTC

clone_size: few
j_call: TRBJ2-2
v_call: TRBV5-6
d_call: .
cdr3_aa: CASSWGVGGATGELFF
cdr3_nt: TGTGCCAGCAGCTGGGGGGTCGGGGGCGCGACCGGGGAGCTGTTTTTT

clone_size: medium-sized
j_call: TRBJ2-3
v_call: TRBV5-5
d_call: .
cdr3_aa: CASSLVARGDTQYF
cdr3_nt: TGTGCCAGCAGCTTGGTAGCCCGGGGAGATACGCAGTATTTT

clone_size: .
j_call: TRBJ2-2
v_call: TRBV20-1
d_call: .
cdr3_aa: CSARRSEAGELFF
cdr3_nt: TGCAGTGCTAGAAGGAGCGAAGCCGGGGAGCTGTTTTTT

clone_size: .
j_call: TRBJ2-2
v_call: TRBV24-1
d_call: TRBD1
cdr3_aa: CASRGTGNTGELFF
cdr3_nt: TGTGCAAGCCGCGGGACAGGGAACACCGGGGAGCTGTTTTTT

clone_size: .
j_call: TRBJ1-4
v_call: TRBV5-5
d_call: .
cdr3_aa: CASSPLGGVTNEKLFF
cdr3_nt: TGTGCCAGCAGCCCACTAGGTGGGGTAACTAATGAAAAACTGTTTTTT

clone_size: few
j_call: TRBJ2-2
v_call: TRBV5-4
d_call: .
cdr3_aa: CASSLAVNTGELFF
cdr3_nt: TGTGCCAGCAGCTTAGCAGTGAACACCGGGGAGCTGTTTTTT

clone_size: medium-sized
j_call: TRBJ2-3
v_call: TRBV19
d_call: .
cdr3_aa: CASSRGRAGADTDTQYF
cdr3_nt: TGTGCCAGTAGCAGGGGGAGGGCGGGGGCCGACACAGATACGCAGTATTTT

clone_size: medium-sized
j_call: TRBJ2-1
v_call: TRBV5-6
d_call: TRBD2
cdr3_aa: CASSEGLAGFDEQFF
cdr3_nt: TGTGCCAGCAGCGAGGGACTAGCGGGGTTCGATGAGCAGTTCTTC

clone_size: medium-sized
j_call: TRBJ2-2
v_call: TRBV19
d_call: .
cdr3_aa: CASSRVNTGELFF
cdr3_nt: TGTGCCAGTAGTCGGGTAAACACCGGGGAGCTGTTTTTT

clone_size: .
j_call: TRBJ1-3
v_call: TRBV5-6
d_call: TRBD1
cdr3_aa: CASSFRQGSGNTIYF
cdr3_nt: TGTGCCAGCAGCTTTAGACAGGGGTCTGGAAACACCATATATTTT

clone_size: .
j_call: TRBJ1-6
v_call: TRBV4-1
d_call: TRBD1
cdr3_aa: CASSQPTGTPLHF
cdr3_nt: TGCGCCAGCAGCCAACCGACAGGGACACCCCTCCACTTT

clone_size: medium-sized
j_call: TRBJ2-3
v_call: TRBV5-4
d_call: TRBD1
cdr3_aa: CASSAPLGQRTDTQYF
cdr3_nt: TGTGCCAGCAGCGCGCCTTTGGGACAGAGGACAGATACGCAGTATTTT

clone_size: few
j_call: TRBJ2-7
v_call: TRBV5-5
d_call: TRBD1
cdr3_aa: CASSYRGSFIYEQYF
cdr3_nt: TGTGCCAGCAGCTACAGGGGAAGTTTCATCTACGAGCAGTACTTC

clone_size: .
j_call: TRBJ2-5
v_call: TRBV7-9
d_call: .
cdr3_aa: CASSLRRAGGRETQYF
cdr3_nt: TGTGCCAGCAGCTTAAGGCGGGCAGGGGGGCGAGAGACCCAGTACTTC

clone_size: .
j_call: TRBJ2-1
v_call: TRBV20-1
d_call: .
cdr3_aa: CSAKEASEVNEQFF
cdr3_nt: TGCAGTGCTAAAGAGGCTAGCGAAGTAAATGAGCAGTTCTTC

clone_size: medium-sized
j_call: TRBJ2-1
v_call: TRBV19
d_call: TRBD2
cdr3_aa: CASSPSGGAGEQFF
cdr3_nt: TGTGCCAGTAGCCCTAGCGGGGGGGCCGGTGAGCAGTTCTTC

clone_size: .
j_call: TRBJ2-5
v_call: TRBV7-2
d_call: TRBD1
cdr3_aa: CASSSTGGGETQYF
cdr3_nt: TGTGCCAGCAGCTCGACAGGGGGGGGGGAGACCCAGTACTTC

clone_size: medium-sized
j_call: TRBJ1-4
v_call: TRBV27
d_call: TRBD1
cdr3_aa: CASSFGTGGGKLFF
cdr3_nt: TGTGCCAGCAGTTTTGGGACAGGGGGCGGAAAACTGTTTTTT

clone_size: many
j_call: TRBJ2-7
v_call: TRBV6-5
d_call: TRBD1
cdr3_aa: CASSPTGGYEQYF
cdr3_nt: TGTGCCAGCAGCCCGACAGGGGGGTACGAGCAGTACTTC

clone_size: .
j_call: TRBJ2-1
v_call: TRBV4-2
d_call: .
cdr3_aa: CASSQDGAGTFYNEQFF
cdr3_nt: TGTGCCAGCAGCCAAGATGGGGCAGGGACCTTCTACAATGAGCAGTTCTTC

clone_size: .
j_call: TRBJ1-3
v_call: TRBV6-5
d_call: .
cdr3_aa: CASSYSLELSSGNTIYF
cdr3_nt: TGTGCCAGCAGTTACTCTCTTGAACTAAGCTCTGGAAACACCATATATTTT

clone_size: few
j_call: TRBJ1-1
v_call: TRBV4-3
d_call: .
cdr3_aa: CASSQEPRTGKGF
cdr3_nt: TGCGCCAGCAGCCAAGAGCCGCGTACGGGGAAGGGATTT

clone_size: few
j_call: TRBJ1-2
v_call: TRBV5-4
d_call: TRBD1
cdr3_aa: CASSFQGGARGYTF
cdr3_nt: TGTGCCAGCAGCTTCCAGGGGGGCGCCCGTGGCTACACCTTC

clone_size: .
j_call: TRBJ1-2
v_call: TRBV18
d_call: .
cdr3_aa: CASSARQDPNYGYTF
cdr3_nt: TGTGCCAGCTCAGCGAGACAGGACCCTAACTATGGCTACACCTTC

clone_size: .
j_call: TRBJ1-1
v_call: TRBV30
d_call: .
cdr3_aa: CAWSNSLDTEAFF
cdr3_nt: TGTGCCTGGAGTAACAGCCTAGACACTGAAGCTTTCTTT

clone_size: few
j_call: TRBJ1-5
v_call: TRBV7-4
d_call: TRBD1
cdr3_aa: CASSFGAGGSQPQHF
cdr3_nt: TGTGCCAGCAGCTTTGGGGCAGGGGGCAGTCAGCCCCAGCATTTT

clone_size: medium-sized
j_call: TRBJ1-4
v_call: TRBV19
d_call: .
cdr3_aa: CASSRGDMTNEKLFF
cdr3_nt: TGTGCCAGTAGTAGGGGGGATATGACTAATGAAAAACTGTTTTTT

clone_size: .
j_call: TRBJ2-1
v_call: TRBV11-1
d_call: TRBD1
cdr3_aa: CASSFNDRGEYNEQFF
cdr3_nt: TGTGCCAGCAGCTTCAACGACAGGGGAGAATACAATGAGCAGTTCTTC